The sequence of this TCR beta chain was determined in a study of Graves' ophthalmopathy and Graves' hyperthyroidism. Broader study findings: Blood contained most expanded thyroid clonotypes exceeding 0.001 frequency.

Remarks on this clonotype: Its target is unknown.

Trimming left V 7 bases short and J 6 bases short, with 16 bases between. The CDR3 extends over 13 amino acids. Looked up from germline, CDR1 is MNHEY and CDR2 is SVGEGT. Amplification targeted the TCR beta CDR3 regions, with RNA transcripts as the source material. Second-round multiplex PCR came after a first-round RT-PCR that employed HTBI primers. TCRdb reanalysed the multiplex PCR reads using MiXCR and keeps one entry per CDR3 protein. Among 500,000 to 800,000 distinct CDR3 sequences listed, roughly two fifths were seen once. The sample comprised peripheral blood. The source is an adult man with Graves' ophthalmopathy. The chain couples TRBV6-2 or TRBV6-3 to TRBJ2-7, with a possible D match to TRBD2 (6 bases). The CDR3 protein is CASTHPGGGEQYF. The CDR3 DNA reads as TGTGCCAGCACGCACCCTGGGGGAGGCGAGCAGTACTTC.